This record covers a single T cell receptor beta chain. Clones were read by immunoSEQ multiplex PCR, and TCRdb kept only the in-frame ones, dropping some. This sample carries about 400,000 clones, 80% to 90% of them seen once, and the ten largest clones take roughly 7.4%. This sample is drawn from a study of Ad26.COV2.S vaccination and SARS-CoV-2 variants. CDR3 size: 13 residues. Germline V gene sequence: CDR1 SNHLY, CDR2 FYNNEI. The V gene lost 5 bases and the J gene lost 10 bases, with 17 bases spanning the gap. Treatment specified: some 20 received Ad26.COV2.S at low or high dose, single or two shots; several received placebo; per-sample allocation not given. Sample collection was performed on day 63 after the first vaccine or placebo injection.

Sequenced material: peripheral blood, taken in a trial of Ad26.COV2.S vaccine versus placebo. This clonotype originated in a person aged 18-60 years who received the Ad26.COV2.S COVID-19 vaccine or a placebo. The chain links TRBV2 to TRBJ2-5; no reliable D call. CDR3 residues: CASSIRVGYLQYF. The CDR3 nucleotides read TGTGCCAGCAGTATCCGGGTCGGATATCTCCAGTACTTC.